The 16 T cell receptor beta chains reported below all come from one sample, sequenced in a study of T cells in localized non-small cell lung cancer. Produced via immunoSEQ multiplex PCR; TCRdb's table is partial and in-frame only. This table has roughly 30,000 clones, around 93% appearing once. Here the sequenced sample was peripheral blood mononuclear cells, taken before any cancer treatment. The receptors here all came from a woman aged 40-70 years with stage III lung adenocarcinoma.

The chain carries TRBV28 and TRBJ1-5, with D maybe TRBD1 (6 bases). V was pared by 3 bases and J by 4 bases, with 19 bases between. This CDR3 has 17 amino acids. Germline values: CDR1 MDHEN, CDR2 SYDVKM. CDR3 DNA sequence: TGTGCCAGCAGTTTCGGACCTCCCGGGACAAAAAATCAGCCCCAGCATTTT. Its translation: CASSFGPPGTKNQPQHF.

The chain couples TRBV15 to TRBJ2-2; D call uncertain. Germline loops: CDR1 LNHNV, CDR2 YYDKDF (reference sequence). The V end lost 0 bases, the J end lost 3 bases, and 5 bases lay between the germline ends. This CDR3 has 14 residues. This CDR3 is CATSRDQYTGELFF. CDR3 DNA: TGTGCCACCAGCAGAGATCAGTACACCGGGGAGCTGTTTTTT.

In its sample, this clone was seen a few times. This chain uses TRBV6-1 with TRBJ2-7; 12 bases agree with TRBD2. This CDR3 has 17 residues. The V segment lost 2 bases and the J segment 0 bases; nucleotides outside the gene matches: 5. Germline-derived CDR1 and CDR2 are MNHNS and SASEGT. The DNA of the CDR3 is TGTGCCAGCAGTGAACACGGGACTAGCGGGCTCTCCTACGAGCAGTACTTC. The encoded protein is CASSEHGTSGLSYEQYF.

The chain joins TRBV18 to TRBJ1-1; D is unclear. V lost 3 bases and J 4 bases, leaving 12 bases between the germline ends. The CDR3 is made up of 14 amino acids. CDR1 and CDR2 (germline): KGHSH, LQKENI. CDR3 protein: CASSPAGSGTEAFF. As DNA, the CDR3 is TGTGCCAGCTCACCCGCCGGTTCCGGCACTGAAGCTTTCTTT.

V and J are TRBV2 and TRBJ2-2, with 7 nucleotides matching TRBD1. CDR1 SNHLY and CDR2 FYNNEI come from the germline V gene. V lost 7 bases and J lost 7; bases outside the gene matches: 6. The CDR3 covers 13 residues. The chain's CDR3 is CASTGQADGELFF. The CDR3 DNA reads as TGTGCCAGCACAGGACAGGCGGACGGGGAGCTGTTTTTT. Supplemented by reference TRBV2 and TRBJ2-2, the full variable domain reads EPEVTQTPSHQVTQMGQEVILRCVPISNHLYFYWYRQILGQKVEFLVSFYNNEISEKSEIFDDQFSVERPDGSNFTLKIRSTKLEDSAMYFCASTGQADGELFFGEGSRLTVL.

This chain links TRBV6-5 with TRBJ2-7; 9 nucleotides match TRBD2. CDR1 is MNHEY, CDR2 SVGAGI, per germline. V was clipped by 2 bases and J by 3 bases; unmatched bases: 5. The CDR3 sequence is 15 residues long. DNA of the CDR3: TGTGCCAGCAGTTACGATCCGACTAGCGGCTACGAGCAGTACTTC. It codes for CASSYDPTSGYEQYF.

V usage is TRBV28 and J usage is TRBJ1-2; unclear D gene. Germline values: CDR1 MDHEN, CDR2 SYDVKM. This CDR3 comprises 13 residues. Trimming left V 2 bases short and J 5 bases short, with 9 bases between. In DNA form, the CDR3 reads TGTGCCAGCAGTTTAGGAAGGGAATATGGCTACACCTTC. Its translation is CASSLGREYGYTF.

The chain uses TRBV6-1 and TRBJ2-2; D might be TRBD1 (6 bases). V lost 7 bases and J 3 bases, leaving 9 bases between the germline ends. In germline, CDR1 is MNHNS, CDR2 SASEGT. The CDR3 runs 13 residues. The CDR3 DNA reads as TGTGCCAGCACATACAGGGACACCGGGGAGCTGTTTTTT. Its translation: CASTYRDTGELFF.

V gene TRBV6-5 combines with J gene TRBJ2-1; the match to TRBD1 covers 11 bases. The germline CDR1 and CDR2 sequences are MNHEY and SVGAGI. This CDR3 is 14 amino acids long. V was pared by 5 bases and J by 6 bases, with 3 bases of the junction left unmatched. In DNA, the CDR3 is TGTGCCAGCAGTCCCGGGACAGGGGGCAATGAGCAGTTCTTC. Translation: CASSPGTGGNEQFF.

The CDR3 bases are TGCAGCGTATTGGACGGCACCTATGGCTACACCTTC. Its protein product is CSVLDGTYGYTF. The J gene is TRBJ1-2, the V gene TRBV29-1; D gene uncertain. The germline V gene encodes CDR1 SQVTM and CDR2 ANQGSEA. CDR3 length: 12 residues. Deletions cut 6 bases from V and 4 bases from J, with 12 bases between.

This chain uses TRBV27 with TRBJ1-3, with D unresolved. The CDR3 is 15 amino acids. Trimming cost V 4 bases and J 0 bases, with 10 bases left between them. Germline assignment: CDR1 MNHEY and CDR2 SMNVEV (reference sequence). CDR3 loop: CASSSIGSSGNTIYF. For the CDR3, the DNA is TGTGCCAGCAGTTCGATCGGGAGCTCTGGAAACACCATATATTTT.

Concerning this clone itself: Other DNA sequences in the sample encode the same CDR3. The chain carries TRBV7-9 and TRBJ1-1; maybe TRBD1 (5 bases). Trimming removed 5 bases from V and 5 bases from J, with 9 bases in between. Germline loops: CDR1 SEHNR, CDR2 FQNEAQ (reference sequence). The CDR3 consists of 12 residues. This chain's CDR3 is CASSPGKTEAFF. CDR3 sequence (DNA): TGTGCCAGCAGCCCAGGGAAAACTGAAGCTTTCTTT. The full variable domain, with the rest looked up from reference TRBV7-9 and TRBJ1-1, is DTGVSQNPRHKITKRGQNVTFRCDPISEHNRLYWYRQTLGQGPEFLTYFQNEAQLEKSRLLSDRFSAERPKGSFSTLEIQRTEQGDSAMYLCASSPGKTEAFFGQGTRLTVV.

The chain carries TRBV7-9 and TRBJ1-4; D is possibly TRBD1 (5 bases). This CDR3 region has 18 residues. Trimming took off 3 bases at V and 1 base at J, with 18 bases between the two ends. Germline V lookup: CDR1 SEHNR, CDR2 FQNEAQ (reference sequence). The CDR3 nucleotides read TGTGCCAGCAGCTTTGTAGGGGCCCCGGATTTAACTAATGAAAAACTGTTTTTT. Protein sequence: CASSFVGAPDLTNEKLFF.

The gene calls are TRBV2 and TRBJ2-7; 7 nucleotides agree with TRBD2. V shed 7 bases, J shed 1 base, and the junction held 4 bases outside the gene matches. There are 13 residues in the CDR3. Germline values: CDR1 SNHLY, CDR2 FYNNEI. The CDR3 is CASNGGGSYEQYF. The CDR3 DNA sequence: TGTGCCAGCAATGGGGGGGGTTCCTACGAGCAGTACTTC.

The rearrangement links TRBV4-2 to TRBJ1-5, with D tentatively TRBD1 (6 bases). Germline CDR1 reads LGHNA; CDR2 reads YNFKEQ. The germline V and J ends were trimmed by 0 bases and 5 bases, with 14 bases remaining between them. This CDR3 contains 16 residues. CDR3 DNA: TGTGCCAGCAGCCAAGACGTCGCGGGGGCGCATCAGCCCCAGCATTTT. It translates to CASSQDVAGAHQPQHF.

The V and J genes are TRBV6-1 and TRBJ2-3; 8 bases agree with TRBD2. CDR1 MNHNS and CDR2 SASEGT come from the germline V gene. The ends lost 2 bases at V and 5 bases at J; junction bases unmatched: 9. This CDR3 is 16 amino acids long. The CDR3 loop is CASSELAGGPGDTQYF. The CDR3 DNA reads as TGTGCCAGCAGTGAACTGGCGGGGGGCCCTGGAGATACGCAGTATTTT.